The source of this T cell receptor beta chain is a study of T cells in Graves' hyperthyroidism and ophthalmopathy. Amplification of TCR beta CDR3 regions was performed using RNA transcripts as template. When the TCR CDR3 underwent first-round RT-PCR, the HTBI primer set was used. TCRdb itself ran the multiplex PCR reads through MiXCR, one entry per CDR3 protein. The data hold 500,000 to 700,000 distinct CDR3 sequences, with 16% observed a single time. The germline CDR1 and CDR2 sequences are MNHEY and SVGEGT. Trimming at V came to 2 bases and at J to 1 base, leaving 4 bases not matched to a gene. The CDR3 sequence is 15 residues long. This clonotype was detected many times. The antigen remains undetermined. Whole-study findings and limits: Within blood appeared most thyroid clonotypes that had expanded above 0.001.

Material for sequencing was blood. The chain employs TRBV6-2 or TRBV6-3 and TRBJ1-1, with 7 nucleotides matching TRBD1. The TCR comes from a woman aged 18-30 years with Graves' hyperthyroidism. Written as DNA, the CDR3 is TGTGCCAGCAGTTACGTATACAGGGGGAACACTGAAGCTTTCTTT. It yields the protein CASSYVYRGNTEAFF.